The 13 T cell receptor beta chains in this list originate from one sample, sequenced in a study of CD8+CD57+ T cells in acquired aplastic anemia. Genomic DNA served as template for TCR beta VDJ and CDR3 profiling. TCRdb reprocessed the reads with MiXCR, giving one entry per CDR3 protein. Among some 150,000 distinct CDR3 sequences listed, approximately 52% were seen once. The authors sequenced patients whose flow cytometry had shown CD8+CD57+ cell expansion. The material sequenced was sorted CD4+, CD8+, or CD8+CD57+ T cells (not recorded which) from PBMCs. These receptors were obtained from a human donor with aplastic anemia.

V gene TRBV20-1 combines with J gene TRBJ1-1; no reliable D call. In germline, CDR1 is DFQATT, CDR2 SNEGSKA (reference sequence). This CDR3 has 16 residues. Trimming removed 0 bases from V and 2 bases from J, with 16 bases in between. DNA of the CDR3: TGCAGTGCTAGAGACGGCAGCCGACGGGCCAACACTGAAGCTTTCTTT. Amino acids: CSARDGSRRANTEAFF.

The chain links TRBV10-3 to TRBJ2-7; D is ambiguous. Trimming took 0 bases from V and 3 from J, leaving 6 bases between them. In germline, CDR1 is ENHRY, CDR2 SYGVKD. CDR3 length: 13 amino acids. CDR3 in amino acids: CAISESGVYEQYF. The CDR3 coding sequence is TGTGCCATCAGTGAGTCAGGAGTCTACGAGCAGTACTTC.

Regarding this clonotype: Being one base from a much bigger clone, this may be a read error. The chain uses TRBV4-1 and TRBJ2-7; the D gene is possibly TRBD2 (6 bases). This CDR3 comprises 14 residues. Germline V gives CDR1 MGHRA, CDR2 YSYEKL. The CDR3 bases are TGCGCCAGCAGCCAGGCGGGACCAGGGTACGAGCGGTACTTC. Protein product: CASSQAGPGYERYF.

In its sample, this clonotype was seen many times. V and J are TRBV5-6 and TRBJ2-7; 7 bases agree with TRBD1. Germline CDR1 SGHDT, CDR2 YYEEEE. Germline trimming cut 2 bases from V and 0 bases from J; bases unmatched to any gene: 5. The CDR3 totals 15 residues. The CDR3 DNA is TGTGCCAGCAGCTTCGGGACAGCAAGCTCCTACGAGCAGTACTTC. This codes for CASSFGTASSYEQYF.

In this sample, this clonotype turned up many times. The chain links TRBV7-8 to TRBJ2-7; D is possibly TRBD1 (5 bases). Germline V lookup: CDR1 SGHVS, CDR2 FQNEAQ. CDR3 length: 12 residues. V dropped 5 bases and J dropped 6 bases, with 11 bases sitting between them. The CDR3 coding sequence is TGTGCCAGCAGCCCGTCAGGGCGCGAGCAGTACTTC. It encodes CASSPSGREQYF.

Only a few counts were recorded for this clonotype. This rearrangement joins TRBV29-1 to TRBJ1-3; no reliable D call. This CDR3 spans 14 amino acids. Trimming took off 3 bases at V and 0 bases at J, with 9 bases between the two ends. Germline V lookup: CDR1 SQVTM, CDR2 ANQGSEA. DNA for the CDR3: TGCAGCGTTGATGGGATCCTCTCTGGAAACACCATATATTTT. This sequence encodes CSVDGILSGNTIYF. The whole variable domain, remainder taken from reference TRBV29-1 and TRBJ1-3, is SAVISQKPSRDICQRGTSLTIQCQVDSQVTMMFWYRQQPGQSLTLIATANQGSEATYESGFVIDKFPISRPNLTFSTLTVSNMSPEDSSIYLCSVDGILSGNTIYFGEGSWLTVV.

This rearrangement joins TRBV20-1 to TRBJ2-1; D assignment may be TRBD1 or TRBD2 (5 bases each). Germline V gene sequence: CDR1 DFQATT, CDR2 SNEGSKA (reference sequence). V was cut by 6 bases and J by 1 base, with 13 bases left in between. This CDR3 comprises 14 residues. CDR3 amino acids: CSADGAGSYNEQFF. The CDR3 DNA reads as TGCAGTGCCGACGGGGCAGGATCCTACAATGAGCAGTTCTTC.

The chain carries TRBV12-3 or TRBV12-4 and TRBJ2-3; tentative D call: TRBD2 (5 bases). Trimming took off 5 bases at V and 2 bases at J, with 17 bases between the two ends. CDR3 length: 16 amino acids. The CDR3 nucleotides read TGTGCCAGCAGTCCTTCTAGCATTTCATTCACAGATACGCAGTATTTT. It encodes CASSPSSISFTDTQYF.

In this sample, this clonotype turned up many times. The rearrangement uses TRBV6-1 and TRBJ1-5; D gene uncertain. The V gene's germline CDR1 is MNHNS and CDR2 SASEGT. The CDR3 contains 14 residues. The ends were cut back, 7 bases at V and 5 bases at J, with 15 bases in the middle. CDR3 region: CASKDRSWDQPQHF. The CDR3 bases are TGTGCCAGCAAAGATAGATCGTGGGATCAGCCCCAGCATTTT.

This chain uses TRBV20-1 with TRBJ1-2, with D perhaps matching TRBD1 (6 bases). V lost 5 bases and J lost 2, with 12 bases in between. There are 13 residues in the CDR3. Germline assignment: CDR1 DFQATT and CDR2 SNEGSKA (reference sequence). The CDR3 is CSAPGAPNYGYTF. CDR3 nucleotide sequence: TGCAGTGCTCCAGGGGCGCCCAACTATGGCTACACCTTC.

Comments on this clonotype: A read error is possible here, since a much larger clone lies one base away. The CDR3 ends on some other residue instead of the conserved phenylalanine or tryptophan, so this is likely a read error. V and J are TRBV6-1 and TRBJ1-1, with D maybe TRBD1 (5 bases). V lost 5 bases to trimming and J lost 7 bases, with 11 bases between them. The CDR3 runs to 12 residues. Germline loops: CDR1 MNHNS, CDR2 SASEGT. The CDR3 DNA reads TGTGCCAGCAGTATTGGGGGGGTTGAAGCTTTCTCT. This encodes CASSIGGVEAFS.

The chain links TRBV7-3 to TRBJ2-7; the D gene could be TRBD1 or TRBD2 (5 bases each). The CDR3 totals 13 residues. Germline V gene data show CDR1 as SGHTA and CDR2 as FQGTGA. The V end lost 2 bases, the J end lost 6 bases, and 11 bases lay between the germline ends. This CDR3 is CASSLVVGREQYF. CDR3 DNA sequence: TGTGCCAGCAGCTTAGTCGTGGGACGCGAGCAGTACTTC.

The J gene is TRBJ1-6, the V gene TRBV11-3; D unresolved. CDR1 is SGHNT, CDR2 YENEEA, per germline. This CDR3 has 15 amino acids. Deletions cut 5 bases from V and 7 bases from J, with 15 bases between. CDR3 protein: CASSQEGYGNSPLHF. CDR3 nucleotide sequence: TGTGCCAGCAGCCAAGAAGGATACGGGAATTCACCCCTCCACTTT.